The 20 T cell receptor beta chains given below trace back to one sample, sequenced in a study of CXCR3-negative and CXCR3-positive naive CD8 T cells. TRB cDNA was prepared as libraries by UMI-labeled 5' RACE. With the 5' RACE reads reprocessed, TCRdb shows one record per CDR3 protein and no DNA. The ten most abundant clones cover approximately 1% of a sample with tens of thousands of distinct CDR3 sequences. The sequencing input was naive CXCR3- CD8+ T cells from blood. Noted subset: CD45RO-CCR7+CD27+CD95- naive CD8+ T cells lacking CXCR3 (TNR3-). Every receptor here comes from a human donor in good health. Some clones in this sample may be carry-over from other donors' samples.

The chain employs TRBV7-3 and TRBJ2-1; TCRdb picks TRBD1, but there is no DNA to check that call. This CDR3 region has 13 residues. Per germline, CDR1 SGHTA and CDR2 FQGTGA. This chain's CDR3 is CATTGGENNEQFF.

The chain combines TRBV12-3 or TRBV12-4 with TRBJ2-6. The CDR3 spans 13 residues. The CDR3: CASMRSGANVLTF.

The V and J genes are TRBV6-2 or TRBV6-3 and TRBJ2-3; the D call from TCRdb, TRBD1, cannot be confirmed without DNA. CDR1 is MNHEY and CDR2 is SVGEGT in the germline V gene. CDR3 length: 19 amino acids. CDR3 sequence: CASSLTTDGQTTHWDTQYF.

The chain is built from TRBV5-1 and TRBJ2-5; TCRdb lists TRBD2, though no DNA is available to test this call. CDR1 is SGHRS and CDR2 is YFSETQ in the germline V gene. This CDR3 region has 17 residues. CDR3 region: CASSLGLAGELQETQYF.

This rearrangement joins TRBV29-1 to TRBJ2-1. The V gene's germline CDR1 is SQVTM and CDR2 ANQGSEA. The CDR3 has 12 residues. CDR3 region: CSVEDYPNEQFF.

This CDR3 reads CASSWTGGHNYGYTF. This rearrangement joins TRBV7-9 to TRBJ1-2; TCRdb's D call of TRBD1 is untestable without DNA. The length of the CDR3 is 15 residues. Germline V gene sequence: CDR1 SEHNR, CDR2 FQNEAQ (reference sequence).

The J gene is TRBJ2-3, the V gene TRBV7-8. The CDR3 consists of 15 residues. The germline V gene encodes CDR1 SGHVS and CDR2 FQNEAQ. The CDR3 sequence: CASSSLGPSTDTQYF.

The chain recombines TRBV20-1 with TRBJ2-1; as DNA is missing, the TRBD2 call by TCRdb cannot be tested. Germline lookup yields CDR1 DFQATT and CDR2 SNEGSKA (reference sequence). The CDR3 consists of 15 residues. The CDR3 loop is CSAPILAGDGDEQFF.

The chain is built from TRBV6-1 and TRBJ2-7; the TRBD1 assignment by TCRdb is unverifiable without DNA. Germline V gene data show CDR1 as MNHNS and CDR2 as SASEGT. The CDR3 has 13 residues. The CDR3 is CASSKTGNYEQYF.

V usage is TRBV7-7 and J usage is TRBJ2-5; TCRdb outputs TRBD1, but without DNA this stays unchecked. Germline CDR1 and CDR2: SSHAT and FNYEAQ (reference sequence). The CDR3 runs to 15 residues. The CDR3 here is CASSSRDRGGETQYF.

The V call is TRBV29-1, the J call TRBJ2-1; TCRdb's assignment of TRBD2 cannot be checked, as there is no DNA. Germline V gives CDR1 SQVTM, CDR2 ANQGSEA. CDR3 size: 15 residues. The CDR3: CSVEPPAGEGFEQFF.

The chain employs TRBV5-1 and TRBJ2-1; TCRdb proposes TRBD1, but this gene call is untestable without DNA. Looked up from germline, CDR1 is SGHRS and CDR2 is YFSETQ. The CDR3 runs to 12 residues. The CDR3 loop reads CASSPGYDEQFF.

The rearrangement joins TRBV12-3 or TRBV12-4 to TRBJ2-5. The CDR3 loop spans 13 amino acids. CDR3 protein: CASSLELTGTQYF.

The V call is TRBV5-6, the J call TRBJ2-7. Germline V CDR1 and CDR2: SGHDT, YYEEEE. The CDR3 runs 14 residues. CDR3: CASSFGDNPYEQYF.

The chain recombines TRBV7-9 with TRBJ1-2; the TCRdb D gene call, TRBD1, has no DNA to confirm it. CDR3 size: 13 residues. From germline, CDR1 is SEHNR and CDR2 FQNEAQ (reference sequence). CDR3 in amino acids: CASSLFDRYGYTF.

The chain links TRBV20-1 to TRBJ2-7; TCRdb calls TRBD1, which cannot be checked without DNA. This CDR3 is built from 14 residues. Germline values: CDR1 DFQATT, CDR2 SNEGSKA (reference sequence). CDR3 residues: CSALGQDSSYEQYF.

The genes are TRBV5-1 and TRBJ2-7. CDR1 and CDR2 (germline): SGHRS, YFSETQ. The CDR3 has 16 amino acids. The CDR3 protein is CASSLEGTLTTYEQYF.

The rearrangement links TRBV4-3 to TRBJ2-3; TCRdb returns TRBD1, unconfirmable since there is no DNA. Per the germline V gene, CDR1 is LGHNA and CDR2 is YSLEER. The CDR3 length is 17 residues. The chain's CDR3 is CASSQDPGDDGTDTQYF.

The rearrangement links TRBV11-2 to TRBJ1-2. Germline-derived CDR1 and CDR2 are SGHAT and FQNNGV. The CDR3 length is 14 residues. CDR3: CASSEAATNYGYTF.

The rearrangement uses TRBV12-3 or TRBV12-4 and TRBJ2-3; TCRdb returns TRBD1, unconfirmable since there is no DNA. The CDR3 totals 13 residues. This CDR3 is CASKGEDTETQYF.